The 10 T cell receptor beta chains reported below all come from one sample, sequenced in a study of T cell repertoires in cytomegalovirus infection. MiXCR was run by TCRdb on the reads, yielding one entry per CDR3 protein. The table has more than 350,000 distinct CDR3 sequences, approximately 33% seen once. Sequencing used PBMCs. These receptors all come from a human donor in good health (CMV status not recorded). Some clones in this sample may be carry-over from other donors' samples.

The chain joins TRBV6-5 to TRBJ2-1; no clear D. The germline gives CDR1 MNHEY, CDR2 SVGAGI. The CDR3 contains 13 residues. The V gene lost 0 bases and the J gene lost 8 bases, with 8 bases spanning the gap. The CDR3 loop is CASSYSLMHEQFF. CDR3 bases: TGTGCCAGCAGTTACTCGCTGATGCATGAGCAGTTCTTC.

This clonotype occurred a few times. The CDR3, as DNA: TGTGCCAGCAGACCCCACGGGTGGGATCAGCCCCAGCATTTT. This sequence encodes CASRPHGWDQPQHF. This rearrangement joins TRBV27 to TRBJ1-5; D ambiguous. Germline-derived CDR1 and CDR2 are MNHEY and SMNVEV (reference sequence). The V and J ends lost 6 bases and 5 bases respectively, with 14 bases between them. The CDR3 consists of 14 residues.

The rearrangement joins TRBV10-3 to TRBJ1-1; D is undetermined. V lost 2 bases, J lost 11 bases, and 12 bases lay in between. Per the germline V gene, CDR1 is ENHRY and CDR2 is SYGVKD. CDR3 size: 12 residues. The CDR3 sequence: CAISEAGGGAFF. CDR3 in DNA: TGTGCCATCAGTGAGGCAGGAGGTGGGGCTTTCTTT.

This clonotype occurred a few times. The J gene is TRBJ2-1, the V gene TRBV27; D not resolved. The V and J ends lost 0 bases and 0 bases respectively, with 15 bases between them. CDR1 MNHEY and CDR2 SMNVEV come from the germline V gene (reference sequence). The CDR3 extends over 18 amino acids. The CDR3 DNA reads as TGTGCCAGCAGTTTATCGGGAATGTGGGCGTCCTCCTACAATGAGCAGTTCTTC. This sequence encodes CASSLSGMWASSYNEQFF.

This clonotype has a single count. The CDR3 region is CASSFGGAGDTQYF. The CDR3 DNA follows: TGTGCCAGCAGCTTTGGGGGGGCTGGAGATACGCAGTATTTT. The rearrangement joins TRBV7-9 to TRBJ2-3; D is possibly TRBD2 (7 bases). Germline CDR1 and CDR2: SEHNR and FQNEAQ (reference sequence). This CDR3 region has 14 residues. V was shortened by 3 bases and J by 5 bases, with 12 bases between the two germline ends.

This chain connects TRBV5-1 to TRBJ2-1; D possibly corresponds to TRBD2 (5 bases). V lost 4 bases, J lost 3 bases, and 14 bases lay in between. The CDR3 runs to 15 residues. Germline V gives CDR1 SGHRS, CDR2 YFSETQ. The CDR3 DNA follows: TGCGCCAGCAGCCCTGGGGTCCGGGGCTACAATGAGCAGTTCTTC. Amino acid sequence: CASSPGVRGYNEQFF.

The table lists this clonotype with a few counts. This rearrangement joins TRBV5-1 to TRBJ1-2; 8 bases are shared with TRBD1. This CDR3 comprises 13 residues. The J segment lost 6 bases and the V segment lost 3 bases, leaving 4 bases of the junction unmatched. From germline, CDR1 is SGHRS and CDR2 YFSETQ. For the CDR3, the DNA is TGCGCCAGCAGCTGGACAGGGAGCGATGGCTACACCTTC. Its translation is CASSWTGSDGYTF.

This clonotype was recorded many times. The rearrangement uses TRBV4-1 and TRBJ2-7, with D maybe TRBD1 (5 bases). Trimming removed 1 base at V and 2 bases at J, with 9 bases between. Germline V gives CDR1 MGHRA, CDR2 YSYEKL. The CDR3 contains 14 residues. In DNA form, the CDR3 reads TGCGCCAGCAGCCAAGGGACACCTACCTACGAGCAGTACTTC. Protein sequence: CASSQGTPTYEQYF.

Points on this clonotype: Its ends do not fully match the called genes, so a read error is possible. This chain connects TRBV5-5 to TRBJ2-5, with D possibly TRBD1 on 6 matching bases. This CDR3 spans 12 amino acids. The germline V gene encodes CDR1 SGHKS and CDR2 YYEKEE (reference sequence). The CDR3 DNA reads as TGTGCCAGCAGGTTGGACAGCCAGACCCAGTACTTC. It is translated as CASRLDSQTQYF.

There are many counts of this clonotype. V is TRBV28 and J is TRBJ1-5; 9 bases line up with TRBD1. This CDR3 region has 17 residues. CDR1 and CDR2 (germline): MDHEN, SYDVKM. With V trimmed by 6 bases and J by 0 bases, 9 bases remained unmatched. The CDR3 sequence is CASSPRDRAHSNQPQHF. CDR3 bases: TGTGCCAGCAGCCCTAGGGACAGGGCCCATAGCAATCAGCCCCAGCATTTT.